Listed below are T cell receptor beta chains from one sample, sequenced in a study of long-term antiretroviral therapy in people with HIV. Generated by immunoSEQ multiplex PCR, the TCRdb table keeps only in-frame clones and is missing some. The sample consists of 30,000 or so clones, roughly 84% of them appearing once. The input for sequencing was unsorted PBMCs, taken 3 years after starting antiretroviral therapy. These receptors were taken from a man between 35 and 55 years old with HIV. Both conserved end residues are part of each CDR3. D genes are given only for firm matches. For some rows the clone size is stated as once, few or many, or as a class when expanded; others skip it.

cdr3_nt: TGTGCCAGTAGTATAGATCTATTGGCAGGGGGGTTTCAGGATACGCAGTATTTT; cdr3_aa: CASSIDLLAGGFQDTQYF; clone_size: NA; d_call: NA; j_call: TRBJ2-3; cdr3_length: 18; v_call: TRBV19
cdr3_nt: TGTGCCAGCAGTGACTCGGGACAGGGGTACGAGCAGTACTTC; cdr3_aa: CASSDSGQGYEQYF; clone_size: NA; d_call: TRBD1; j_call: TRBJ2-7; cdr3_length: 14; v_call: TRBV2
cdr3_nt: TGTGCCAGCAGCCTAAGGGGGTCCACTGAAGCTTTCTTT; cdr3_aa: CASSLRGSTEAFF; clone_size: NA; d_call: NA; j_call: TRBJ1-1; cdr3_length: 13; v_call: TRBV14
cdr3_nt: TGTGCCAGCAGGACCCTGACAGATACGCAGTATTTT; cdr3_aa: CASRTLTDTQYF; clone_size: NA; d_call: NA; j_call: TRBJ2-3; cdr3_length: 12; v_call: TRBV7-9
cdr3_nt: TGTGCCAGCAGTGAGGGGATGAATGAAGCTTTCTTT; cdr3_aa: CASSEGMNEAFF; clone_size: NA; d_call: NA; j_call: TRBJ1-1; cdr3_length: 12; v_call: TRBV6-1
cdr3_nt: TGCGCCAGCAGCTTGTATTCAACACCCACGAGCACAGATACGCAGTATTTT; cdr3_aa: CASSLYSTPTSTDTQYF; clone_size: NA; d_call: NA; j_call: TRBJ2-3; cdr3_length: 17; v_call: TRBV5-1
cdr3_nt: TGTGCCAGCAGCCCGGGGGGGACCAGCCGAACGCAGTATTTT; cdr3_aa: CASSPGGTSRTQYF; clone_size: few; d_call: TRBD2; j_call: TRBJ2-3; cdr3_length: 14; v_call: TRBV9
cdr3_nt: TGTGCCAGCACCCGGGGAGCGGGAAATAGTGCTGCTGAAAAACTGTTTTTT; cdr3_aa: CASTRGAGNSAAEKLFF; clone_size: NA; d_call: NA; j_call: TRBJ1-4; cdr3_length: 17; v_call: TRBV5-8
cdr3_nt: TGCGCCAGCAGCCGGGATAGGGACAACACTGAAGCTTTCTTT; cdr3_aa: CASSRDRDNTEAFF; clone_size: NA; d_call: NA; j_call: TRBJ1-1; cdr3_length: 14; v_call: TRBV4-1
cdr3_nt: TGTGCCAGCAGCTTAGGAAGGAAAGGTAACTACAATGAGCAGTTCTTC; cdr3_aa: CASSLGRKGNYNEQFF; clone_size: once; d_call: NA; j_call: TRBJ2-1; cdr3_length: 16; v_call: TRBV7-8
cdr3_nt: TGCAGCCTATCGGACGGGCGATTCACAGATACGCAGTATTTT; cdr3_aa: CSLSDGRFTDTQYF; clone_size: NA; d_call: NA; j_call: TRBJ2-3; cdr3_length: 14; v_call: TRBV29-1
cdr3_nt: TGTGCCATCAGTGAGTCGAGGGCTTATGGCTACACCTTC; cdr3_aa: CAISESRAYGYTF; clone_size: NA; d_call: NA; j_call: TRBJ1-2; cdr3_length: 13; v_call: TRBV10-3
cdr3_nt: TGTGCCAGCAGCTCCCTGGCTGCAGGCCTTGGGGGCACTGAAGCTTTCTTT; cdr3_aa: CASSSLAAGLGGTEAFF; clone_size: NA; d_call: NA; j_call: TRBJ1-1; cdr3_length: 17; v_call: TRBV11-3